These 17 T cell receptor beta chains came from one sample sequenced in a study of OX40 agonist ivuxolimab in advanced cancers. Measured with immunoSEQ multiplex PCR; TCRdb has only the in-frame clones, and not every one. Seen here are 65,000 to 75,000 clones, roughly 80% observed once, and the top ten hold approximately 0.38%. This specimen was CD4+ or CD8+ T cells sorted from blood, taken in a trial of the OX40 agonist ivuxolimab. Source of these receptors: an adult with an advanced solid tumor such as melanoma, head and neck, liver or kidney cancer.

This clone occurred once. The V gene is TRBV6-6, the J gene TRBJ1-2; D not certain. V was pared by 6 bases and J by 6 bases, with 5 bases between. The CDR3 is 10 residues long. Germline V CDR1 and CDR2: MNHNY, SVGAGI (reference sequence). Written as DNA, the CDR3 is TGTGCCAGCAGAGGGAATGGCTACACCTTC. Its protein product is CASRGNGYTF.

J is TRBJ1-2 and V is TRBV4-2; possible D gene TRBD1, 6 bases. Trimming shortened V by 0 bases and J by 4 bases, and 9 bases separated the two germline ends. Germline V CDR1 and CDR2: LGHNA, YNFKEQ. This CDR3 contains 14 residues. The chain's CDR3 is CASSQEQGLYGYTF. The CDR3 DNA is TGTGCCAGCAGCCAAGAACAGGGCCTCTATGGCTACACCTTC.

For the CDR3, the DNA is TGTGCCAGCAGCCTCTCCCTTGGGACAGGGAATGAAAAACTGTTTTTT. Protein sequence: CASSLSLGTGNEKLFF. The chain employs TRBV21-1 and TRBJ1-4; the listed D gene, TRBD1, was not tested against the DNA. TRBV21-1 is given as a pseudogene. The CDR3 runs to 16 residues.

The J gene is TRBJ1-1, the V gene TRBV11-2; D is uncertain. Germline V gene lookup returns CDR1 SGHAT and CDR2 FQNNGV. The CDR3 loop spans 13 amino acids. The V gene lost 6 bases and the J gene lost 8 bases, with 16 bases spanning the gap. The CDR3, as DNA: TGTGCCAGCAGTCCGGACTCAACCAGGGAAGCTTTCTTT. Translation: CASSPDSTREAFF.

J is TRBJ2-2 and V is TRBV18, with D perhaps matching TRBD1 (6 bases). This CDR3 has 17 residues. The V gene lost 3 bases and the J gene lost 4 bases, with 18 bases spanning the gap. Looked up from germline, CDR1 is KGHSH and CDR2 is LQKENI. As DNA, the CDR3 is TGTGCCAGCTCACCTATCCTTCCAGGGACACCCACCGGGGAGCTGTTTTTT. This gives the protein CASSPILPGTPTGELFF.

The genes are TRBV21-1 and TRBJ2-4; the tabulated D call, TRBD2, remains unverified against the DNA. TRBV21-1 is tagged as a pseudogene. The CDR3 runs to 14 residues. The CDR3, as DNA: TGTGCCAGCAGCAAGAGAACCCGGAAAAACATTCAGTACTTC. This gives the protein CASSKRTRKNIQYF.

CDR3 protein: CASSVGGQGFEKLFF. CDR3 nucleotide sequence: TGTGCCAGCAGCGTAGGGGGACAGGGATTCGAAAAACTGTTTTTT. The chain links TRBV9 to TRBJ1-4; 9 nucleotides match TRBD1. The CDR3 is 15 amino acids. Germline V gene lookup returns CDR1 SGDLS and CDR2 YYNGEE. V was pared by 0 bases and J by 8 bases, with 5 bases of the junction left unmatched.

This chain links TRBV7-2 with TRBJ2-7; tentatively, D is TRBD1 (6 bases). The CDR3 consists of 12 residues. V was trimmed by 5 bases and J by 6 bases, leaving 11 bases between them. In germline, CDR1 is SGHTA, CDR2 FQGNSA. The CDR3 spells CASSVRGREQYV. CDR3 DNA sequence: TGTGCCAGCAGCGTCAGGGGACGCGAGCAGTACGTC.

The chain links TRBV27 to TRBJ2-2; no definite D call. Germline CDR1 reads MNHEY; CDR2 reads SMNVEV (reference sequence). Between the trimmed V and J ends, which lost 3 bases and 5 bases, there was a span of 13 bases. CDR3 length: 15 residues. CDR3 in DNA: TGTGCCAGCAGTTTTGGGCAGCACTCTACCGGGGAGCTGTTTTTT. Protein sequence: CASSFGQHSTGELFF.

This clone has more than one count but fewer than ten. The rearrangement joins TRBV18 to TRBJ1-2; the D gene is possibly TRBD1 (5 bases). The germline gives CDR1 KGHSH, CDR2 LQKENI. Deletions cut 3 bases from V and 5 bases from J, with 10 bases between. The CDR3 spans 13 residues. The CDR3 spells CASSPATDYGYTF. As DNA, the CDR3 is TGTGCCAGCTCACCCGCGACAGATTATGGCTACACCTTC.

The gene calls are TRBV28 and TRBJ2-1; D is ambiguous. Looked up from germline, CDR1 is MDHEN and CDR2 is SYDVKM. V lost 3 bases and J lost 4, with 13 bases in between. The CDR3 has 15 residues. The CDR3: CASSFHPPGYNEQFF. As DNA, the CDR3 is TGTGCCAGCAGTTTCCACCCCCCTGGGTACAATGAGCAGTTCTTC.

The genes are TRBV11-3 and TRBJ2-7; the D gene is possibly TRBD2 (6 bases). With 4 bases removed from V and 6 bases from J, the gap between germline ends came to 7 bases. The CDR3 is 11 amino acids. The germline V gene encodes CDR1 SGHNT and CDR2 YENEEA. CDR3 sequence (DNA): TGTGCCAGCAGCTCCGGGGGCGAGCAGTACTTC. Translation: CASSSGGEQYF.

J is TRBJ1-6 and V is TRBV7-9; 9 nucleotides align to TRBD1. V lost 1 base, J lost 9 bases, and 4 bases stayed unmatched. In germline, CDR1 is SEHNR, CDR2 FQNEAQ (reference sequence). The CDR3 totals 15 residues. The CDR3 is CASSLVGTGTSPLHF. CDR3 nucleotides: TGTGCCAGCAGCTTAGTCGGGACAGGGACTTCACCCCTCCACTTT.

The V gene is TRBV7-2, the J gene TRBJ1-2; D gene ambiguous. Germline-derived CDR1 and CDR2 are SGHTA and FQGNSA. Trimming took off 0 bases at V and 0 bases at J, with 11 bases between the two ends. The CDR3 spans 16 residues. CDR3 in DNA: TGTGCCAGCAGCTTAGCAGGGCAGATCGCTAACTATGGCTACACCTTC. Translation: CASSLAGQIANYGYTF.

The J gene is TRBJ1-2, the V gene TRBV29-1; 7 bases line up with TRBD1. The CDR3 runs 13 residues. CDR1 and CDR2 from the germline V gene are SQVTM and ANQGSEA. V was pared by 4 bases and J by 0 bases, with 2 bases of the junction left unmatched. The CDR3 spells CSVVDRANYGYTF. For the CDR3, the DNA is TGCAGCGTTGTCGACAGGGCTAACTATGGCTACACCTTC.

The chain recombines TRBV7-8 with TRBJ1-5; D not resolved. The CDR3 is 14 residues long. Germline CDR1 is SGHVS and CDR2 is FQNEAQ. V lost 5 bases to trimming and J lost 2 bases, with 10 bases between them. CDR3 region: CASSQLGGNQPQHF. The DNA for the CDR3 is TGTGCCAGCAGCCAATTAGGCGGCAATCAGCCCCAGCATTTT.

V gene TRBV19 combines with J gene TRBJ2-7, with TRBD1 matching over 9 bases. J was trimmed by 0 bases and V by 6 bases; bases with no gene match: 6. CDR3 length equals 15 residues. Per germline, CDR1 LNHDA and CDR2 SQIVND (reference sequence). CDR3 region: CASRTGQGISYEQYF. The DNA of the CDR3 is TGTGCCAGTAGGACGGGACAGGGAATCTCCTACGAGCAGTACTTC.